This is a list of T cell receptor beta chains from one sample in a study of cytomegalovirus exposure and HLA in healthy donors. Produced via immunoSEQ multiplex PCR; TCRdb's table is partial and in-frame only. Of about 82,000 clones in the sample, roughly 80% are singletons; the top ten hold under 7.5%. Sequencing was carried out using PBMCs. The receptor source for this set is a woman between 50 and 59 years old in good health and CMV-seropositive. The CDR3 runs from the conserved cysteine through the conserved F or W. A D gene is named only where the DNA matches it firmly. Rows give clone size only sometimes, using once, few, many, or a class for an expanded clone.

TRBJ2-1,-,TRBV30,once,CAWSVGLDGEQFF,TGTGCCTGGAGTGTAGGACTGGACGGCGAGCAGTTCTTC
TRBJ2-2,TRBD2,TRBV9,-,CASSLGLAVNTGELFF,TGTGCCAGCAGCTTGGGACTAGCGGTGAACACCGGGGAGCTGTTTTTT
TRBJ1-2,-,TRBV29-1,-,CSVEVPFGQGLGYTF,TGCAGCGTTGAGGTCCCATTTGGGCAGGGGTTAGGCTACACCTTC
TRBJ2-1,TRBD1,TRBV6-5,-,CASSSGQGDYNEQFF,TGTGCCAGCAGCTCGGGACAGGGGGACTACAATGAGCAGTTCTTC
TRBJ2-7,-,TRBV23-1,-,CASSQTGPYEQYF,TGCGCCAGCAGTCAAACAGGGCCCTACGAGCAGTACTTC
TRBJ2-7,TRBD2,TRBV5-4,-,CASSLAGIPGLAGPRYEQYF,TGTGCCAGCAGCTTGGCCGGGATTCCGGGACTAGCGGGCCCACGGTACGAGCAGTACTTC
TRBJ2-7,TRBD1,TRBV7-2,-,CASSQGQGATYEQYF,TGTGCCAGCAGCCAGGGACAGGGGGCAACCTACGAGCAGTACTTC
TRBJ1-5,-,TRBV25-1,-,CASSAPNQPQHF,TGTGCCAGCAGTGCCCCGAATCAGCCCCAGCATTTT
TRBJ1-1,-,TRBV6-5,-,CASSVGGLEAFF,TGTGCCAGCAGTGTAGGGGGTCTTGAAGCTTTCTTT
TRBJ2-7,TRBD2,TRBV2,-,CASSERWLGLASSYEQYF,TGTGCCAGCAGTGAAAGGTGGCTGGGACTAGCGAGCTCCTACGAGCAGTACTTC
TRBJ1-5,TRBD1,TRBV6-5,few,CASSYFGQDSNQPQHF,TGTGCCAGCAGTTACTTCGGACAGGACTCTAATCAGCCCCAGCATTTT
TRBJ2-3,-,TRBV5-1,-,CASSRTVGLTDTQYF,TGCGCCAGCAGCCGGACGGTTGGACTGACAGATACGCAGTATTTT
TRBJ1-2,TRBD1,TRBV27,-,CASSTRDRGAGYTF,TGTGCCAGCAGTACCCGGGACAGGGGGGCTGGCTACACCTTC
TRBJ1-3,-,TRBV11-2,-,CASSSYPGGRANTIYF,TGTGCCAGCAGCTCCTACCCCGGTGGCAGGGCCAACACCATATATTTT
TRBJ2-7,-,TRBV7-6,few,CASSDDIYEQYF,TGTGCCAGCAGCGACGACATCTACGAGCAGTACTTC
TRBJ1-1,TRBD1,TRBV18,once,CASSVRGRNTEAFF,TGTGCCAGCTCGGTGAGGGGGCGGAACACTGAAGCTTTCTTT
TRBJ1-1,-,TRBV7-9,-,CASSRRQGSDAEAFF,TGTGCCAGCAGCCGACGTCAGGGGTCCGACGCTGAAGCTTTCTTT